The 4 T cell receptor beta chains below all came from one sample that was sequenced in a study of Ad26.COV2.S vaccination and SARS-CoV-2 variants. The assay was immunoSEQ multiplex PCR, and TCRdb's table has in-frame clones only and misses some. The data hold some 300,000 clones, with approximately 86% observed a single time. Described treatment: about 20 received Ad26.COV2.S at low or high dose, single or two shots; roughly five received placebo; per-sample allocation not given. Samples came from day 63 after the first vaccine or placebo injection. The starting material was peripheral blood, obtained in a trial of Ad26.COV2.S vaccine versus placebo. The receptors shown here come from a person aged 18 to 59 who received the Ad26.COV2.S COVID-19 vaccine or a placebo.

This chain uses TRBV7-3 with TRBJ2-3, with TRBD1 as a possible D gene (6 bases). Trimming stripped 4 bases from V and 12 bases from J, with 14 bases between. The length of the CDR3 is 12 residues. Looked up from germline, CDR1 is SGHTA and CDR2 is FQGTGA. This CDR3 is CASSSSGTPQYF. The CDR3 DNA is TGTGCCAGCAGCTCTTCCGGGACACCTCAGTATTTT. Full variable domain (rest looked up from reference TRBV7-3 and TRBJ2-3): GAGVSQTPSNKVTEKGKYVELRCDPISGHTALYWYRQSLGQGPEFLIYFQGTGAADDSGLPNDRFFAVRPEGSVSTLKIQRTERGDSAVYLCASSSSGTPQYFGPGTRLTVL.

The V and J genes are TRBV7-2 and TRBJ2-5, with D hard to call. Germline loops: CDR1 SGHTA, CDR2 FQGNSA. Deletions cut 2 bases from V and 4 bases from J, with 11 bases between. This CDR3 comprises 14 residues. CDR3 in DNA: TGTGCCAGCAGCTTATTGTCGGTTCGAGAGACCCAGTACTTC. Protein sequence: CASSLLSVRETQYF.

V and J are TRBV3-1 (or the pseudogene TRBV3-2) and TRBJ1-4; the D is unclear. The CDR3 covers 14 residues. V gave up 6 bases and J gave up 1 base, with 9 bases separating them. The germline gives CDR1 LGHDT, CDR2 YNNKEL (reference sequence). The CDR3 DNA reads TGTGCCAGCAGGACGGCGGGAACTAATGAAAAACTGTTTTTT. Amino acid sequence: CASRTAGTNEKLFF.

This chain links TRBV7-9 with TRBJ2-7; 9 bases align to TRBD2. V lost 2 bases and J lost 2; bases outside the gene matches: 4. From germline, CDR1 is SEHNR and CDR2 FQNEAQ (reference sequence). This CDR3 region has 15 residues. For the CDR3, the DNA is TGTGCCAGCAGCTTAACAGCGGGGGGCCCCTACGAGCAGTACTTC. This gives the protein CASSLTAGGPYEQYF.